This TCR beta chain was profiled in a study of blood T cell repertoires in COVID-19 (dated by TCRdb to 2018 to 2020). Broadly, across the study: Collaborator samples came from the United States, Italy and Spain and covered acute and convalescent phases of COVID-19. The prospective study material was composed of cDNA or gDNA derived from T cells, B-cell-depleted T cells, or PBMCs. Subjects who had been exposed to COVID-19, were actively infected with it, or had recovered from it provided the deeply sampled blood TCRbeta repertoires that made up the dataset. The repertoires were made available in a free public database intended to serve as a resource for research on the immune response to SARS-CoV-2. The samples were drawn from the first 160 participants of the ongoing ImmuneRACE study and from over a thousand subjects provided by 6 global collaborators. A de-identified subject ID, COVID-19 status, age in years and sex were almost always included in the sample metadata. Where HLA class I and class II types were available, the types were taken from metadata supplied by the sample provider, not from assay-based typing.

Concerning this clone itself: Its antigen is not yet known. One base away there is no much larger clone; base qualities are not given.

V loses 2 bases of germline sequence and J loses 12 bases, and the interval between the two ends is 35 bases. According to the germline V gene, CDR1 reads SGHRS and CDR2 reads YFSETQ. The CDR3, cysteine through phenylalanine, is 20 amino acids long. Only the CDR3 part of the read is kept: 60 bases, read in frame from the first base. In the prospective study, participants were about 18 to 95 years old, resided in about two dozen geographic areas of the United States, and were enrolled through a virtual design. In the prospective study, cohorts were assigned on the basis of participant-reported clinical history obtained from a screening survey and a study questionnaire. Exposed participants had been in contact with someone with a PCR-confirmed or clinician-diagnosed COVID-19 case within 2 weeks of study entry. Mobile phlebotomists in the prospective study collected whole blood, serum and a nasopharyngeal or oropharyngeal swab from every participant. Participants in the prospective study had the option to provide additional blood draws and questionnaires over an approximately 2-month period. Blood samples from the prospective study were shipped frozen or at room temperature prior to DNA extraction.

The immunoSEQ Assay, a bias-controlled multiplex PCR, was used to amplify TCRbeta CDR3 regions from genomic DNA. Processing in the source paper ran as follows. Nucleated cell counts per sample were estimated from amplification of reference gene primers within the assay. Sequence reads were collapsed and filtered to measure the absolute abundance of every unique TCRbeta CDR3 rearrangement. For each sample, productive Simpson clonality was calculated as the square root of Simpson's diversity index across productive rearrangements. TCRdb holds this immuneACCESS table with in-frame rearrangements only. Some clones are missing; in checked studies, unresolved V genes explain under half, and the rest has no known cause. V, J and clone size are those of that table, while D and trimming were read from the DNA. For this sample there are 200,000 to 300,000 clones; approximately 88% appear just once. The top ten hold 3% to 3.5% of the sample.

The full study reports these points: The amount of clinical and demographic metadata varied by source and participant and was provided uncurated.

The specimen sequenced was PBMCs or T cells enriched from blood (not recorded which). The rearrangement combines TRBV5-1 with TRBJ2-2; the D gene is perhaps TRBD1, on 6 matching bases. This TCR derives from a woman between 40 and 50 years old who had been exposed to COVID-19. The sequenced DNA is TGCGCCAGCAGCTTAGGCTTTCTACAGGGAAACTGGCGCCTTGGCCTAAAGCTGTTTTTT. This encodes CASSLGFLQGNWRLGLKLFF.